The next 25 T cell receptor beta chains were all read from a single sample in a study of blood T cell repertoires in COVID-19. The assay was immunoSEQ multiplex PCR, and TCRdb's table has in-frame clones only and misses some. The sample includes hundreds of thousands of clones, over 80% of them seen just once. The sequencing input was peripheral blood. The source of these receptors is a middle-aged woman who had recovered from COVID-19.

The chain has TRBV2 and TRBJ1-1; possibly TRBD1 for D (6 bases). Germline V gene lookup returns CDR1 SNHLY and CDR2 FYNNEI. V was shortened by 8 bases and J by 5 bases, with 18 bases between the two germline ends. The CDR3 length is 14 residues. CDR3 loop: CASVPEQGLTEAFF. Here the CDR3 DNA reads TGTGCCAGCGTACCGGAACAGGGCCTGACTGAAGCTTTCTTT.

The V gene is TRBV4-1, the J gene TRBJ1-2, with D perhaps matching TRBD1 (6 bases). Germline V gives CDR1 MGHRA, CDR2 YSYEKL. V was trimmed by 2 bases and J by 3 bases, leaving 7 bases between them. The CDR3 has 13 residues. The DNA of the CDR3 is TGCGCCAGCAGCCAACGACAGGACTATGGCTACACCTTC. It yields the protein CASSQRQDYGYTF.

The genes are TRBV27 and TRBJ2-2; a weak D match, TRBD1 (6 bases). CDR3 length: 14 amino acids. The germline V gene encodes CDR1 MNHEY and CDR2 SMNVEV (reference sequence). Deletions cut 6 bases from V and 6 bases from J, with 14 bases between. CDR3 sequence (DNA): TGTGCCAGCAGCCCCGTGCAGGGGCCCGGGGAGCTGTTTTTT. This codes for CASSPVQGPGELFF.

The chain combines TRBV11-3 with TRBJ1-2; TRBD1 agrees at 8 bases. The CDR3 length is 17 residues. CDR1 and CDR2 from the germline V gene are SGHNT and YENEEA. V dropped 3 bases and J dropped 2; count of bases not matched to a gene: 11. The CDR3 nucleotides are TGTGCCAGCAGCTTGTCCCGGACAGGGACGAAAAACTATGGCTACACCTTC. Residues: CASSLSRTGTKNYGYTF.

The genes are TRBV10-2 and TRBJ2-7; 11 bases are shared with TRBD1. Trimming cost V 1 base and J 5 bases; bases outside gene matches: 4. The CDR3 runs 15 residues. Germline loops: CDR1 WSHSY, CDR2 SAAADI. The CDR3: CASSEWDRGFHEQYF. In DNA, the CDR3 is TGCGCCAGCAGTGAGTGGGACAGGGGGTTCCACGAGCAGTACTTC.

The chain carries TRBV25-1 and TRBJ1-2, with 11 nucleotides matching TRBD1. V trimming: 5 bases; J trimming: 7 bases; junction bases outside the gene matches: 9. Germline CDR1 reads MGHDK; CDR2 reads SYGVNS. The CDR3 totals 15 residues. CDR3: CASSPGQGVPFGYTF. DNA of the CDR3: TGTGCCAGCAGTCCGGGACAGGGGGTTCCCTTTGGCTACACCTTC.

The chain joins TRBV2 to TRBJ1-4; TRBD1 aligns across 7 bases. The J segment lost 4 bases and the V segment lost 6 bases, leaving 5 bases of the junction unmatched. CDR3 length: 14 residues. Germline assignment: CDR1 SNHLY and CDR2 FYNNEI. CDR3 DNA sequence: TGTGCCAGCAGGGGGGACAGCGATAATGAAAAACTGTTTTTT. It is translated as CASRGDSDNEKLFF.

The chain is built from TRBV7-9 and TRBJ1-4; TRBD1 is a possible D gene (5 bases). The germline CDR1 and CDR2 sequences are SEHNR and FQNEAQ (reference sequence). CDR3 length: 14 residues. V was cut by 2 bases and J by 4 bases, with 8 bases left in between. Here the CDR3 DNA reads TGTGCCAGCAGCTTAACAGGCGTTAATGAAAAACTGTTTTTT. It specifies CASSLTGVNEKLFF.

This chain uses TRBV3-1 (or the pseudogene TRBV3-2) with TRBJ2-7; 8 bases line up with TRBD1. Germline-derived CDR1 and CDR2 are LGHDT and YNNKEL (reference sequence). The CDR3 is made up of 13 amino acids. V lost 5 bases to trimming and J lost 7 bases; unmatched junction nucleotides: 7. The CDR3 bases are TGTGCCAGCAGCGACAGGGGCGCAGGGGAGCAGTACTTC. Amino acid sequence: CASSDRGAGEQYF.

This chain joins TRBV2 and TRBJ1-1; possible D gene TRBD1, 5 bases. This CDR3 contains 13 residues. Trimming stripped 7 bases from V and 6 bases from J, with 15 bases between. CDR1 and CDR2 (germline): SNHLY, FYNNEI. The CDR3 DNA sequence: TGTGCCAGCACGAGGGACTATAGGTCTGAAGCTTTCTTT. Its protein is CASTRDYRSEAFF.

This chain uses TRBV5-1 with TRBJ2-3; 9 bases are shared with TRBD2. The V gene end was trimmed by 1 base and the J gene end by 2 bases; junction bases not matched to a gene: 5. The CDR3 totals 16 residues. CDR1 and CDR2 from the germline V gene are SGHRS and YFSETQ. Here the CDR3 reads CASSLMAGGNTDTQYF. In DNA, the CDR3 is TGCGCCAGCAGCTTGATGGCGGGGGGGAACACAGATACGCAGTATTTT.

The rearrangement joins TRBV6-5 to TRBJ1-2; perhaps TRBD1 as D (5 bases). In germline, CDR1 is MNHEY, CDR2 SVGAGI. Trimming removed 8 bases at V and 4 bases at J, with 17 bases between. The CDR3 has 14 amino acids. The DNA for the CDR3 is TGTGCCAGCCAAAGGAACGGGAGGGGCTATGGCTACACCTTC. Translation gives CASQRNGRGYGYTF.

V usage is TRBV18 and J usage is TRBJ2-7; 7 bases are a match to TRBD1. This CDR3 comprises 16 residues. Looked up from germline, CDR1 is KGHSH and CDR2 is LQKENI. V lost 3 bases to trimming and J lost 2 bases; unmatched junction nucleotides: 10. In DNA, the CDR3 is TGTGCCAGCTCACCGCACCCGGGACAGCTAACCTACGAGCAGTACTTC. Amino acid sequence: CASSPHPGQLTYEQYF.

Worth noting for this clone: The sample carries other DNA sequences with the same CDR3. This chain connects TRBV9 to TRBJ1-1; 8 positions agree with TRBD1. CDR1 is SGDLS, CDR2 YYNGEE, per germline. There are 15 residues in the CDR3. V shed 3 bases and J 1 base; nucleotides not matched to a gene: 5. The CDR3 bases are TGTGCCAGCAGCGCACCCGACAGGGGGAACACTGAAGCTTTCTTT. Protein: CASSAPDRGNTEAFF. The full variable domain, with the rest looked up from reference TRBV9 and TRBJ1-1, is DSGVTQTPKHLITATGQRVTLRCSPRSGDLSVYWYQQSLDQGLQFLIQYYNGEERAKGNILERFSAQQFPDLHSELNLSSLELGDSALYFCASSAPDRGNTEAFFGQGTRLTVV.

The rearrangement links TRBV1 to TRBJ2-2; the D segment call TRBD2 is taken from the table without a DNA check. TRBV1 is a pseudogene segment. The CDR3 is made up of 16 amino acids. The chain's CDR3 is CTSVEPSGGGTGELFF. The CDR3 DNA reads as TGCACCAGCGTCGAGCCTAGCGGGGGGGGAACCGGGGAGCTGTTTTTT.

This clone has a single count. The V gene is TRBV5-1, the J gene TRBJ2-2, with D maybe TRBD2 (6 bases). V shed 1 base and J shed 6 bases, with 19 bases lying between them. The CDR3 has 17 residues. CDR1 SGHRS and CDR2 YFSETQ come from the germline V gene. The CDR3 nucleotides read TGCGCCAGCAGCTTGAGCAGGGCTAGGGGAGGACCCGGGGAGCTGTTTTTT. This gives the protein CASSLSRARGGPGELFF.

This clone was recorded only once. The chain is built from TRBV9 and TRBJ1-1; a possible D gene is TRBD1 (6 bases). The germline V gene encodes CDR1 SGDLS and CDR2 YYNGEE. The CDR3 contains 13 residues. V dropped 4 bases and J dropped 3 bases, with 10 bases sitting between them. This CDR3 is CASSQYRDTEAFF. For the CDR3, the DNA is TGTGCCAGCAGCCAATACAGGGACACTGAAGCTTTCTTT.

This rearrangement joins TRBV10-1 to TRBJ1-1, with TRBD1 matching 7 bases. V shed 5 bases and J 9 bases; nucleotides not matched to a gene: 9. Germline CDR1 is WNHNN and CDR2 is SYGVQD (reference sequence). The CDR3 loop spans 13 amino acids. CDR3 sequence (DNA): TGCGCCAGCAGTCGACAGGGCTGGGGGAAAGCTTTCTTT. Protein sequence: CASSRQGWGKAFF.

J is TRBJ1-6 and V is TRBV7-3; perhaps TRBD1 as D (5 bases). Germline lookup yields CDR1 SGHTA and CDR2 FQGTGA. V was shortened by 5 bases and J by 1 base, with 9 bases between the two germline ends. This CDR3 contains 15 residues. The CDR3 sequence is CASSQQASYNSPLHF. The CDR3 nucleotides read TGTGCCAGCAGCCAACAGGCGTCCTATAATTCACCCCTCCACTTT.

The rearrangement uses TRBV3-1 (or the pseudogene TRBV3-2) and TRBJ2-1; tentative D call: TRBD2 (6 bases). V lost 0 bases to trimming and J lost 2 bases, with 11 bases between them. The CDR3 has 16 amino acids. Germline V gives CDR1 LGHDT, CDR2 YNNKEL (reference sequence). The CDR3 DNA sequence: TGTGCCAGCAGCCAAGAATACGCTAGCGCCTACAATGAGCAGTTCTTC. It specifies CASSQEYASAYNEQFF.

This clone was seen a handful of times. This chain links TRBV7-9 with TRBJ1-5; 9 bases fit TRBD1. The junction had 8 bases not matched to a gene; V was cut back by 3 bases and J by 5 bases. Germline V CDR1 and CDR2: SEHNR, FQNEAQ (reference sequence). CDR3 size: 16 residues. CDR3 protein: CASSLPGQGEYQPQHF. The CDR3 bases are TGTGCCAGCAGCTTGCCGGGACAGGGTGAGTATCAGCCCCAGCATTTT.

This clone was counted between two and nine times. The chain has TRBV6-4 and TRBJ2-2, with 8 bases identical to TRBD2. CDR1 is MRHNA and CDR2 is SNTAGT in the germline V gene. This CDR3 has 14 residues. V trimming: 3 bases; J trimming: 9 bases; junction bases outside the gene matches: 6. The chain's CDR3 is CASSESGGERELFF. DNA for the CDR3: TGTGCCAGCAGTGAGAGCGGGGGAGAGAGGGAGCTGTTTTTT.

This rearrangement joins TRBV27 to TRBJ2-7; tentative D call: TRBD2 (5 bases). The CDR3 runs to 13 residues. Germline CDR1 and CDR2: MNHEY and SMNVEV (reference sequence). V was pared by 2 bases and J by 2 bases, with 7 bases between. The CDR3 loop reads CASSLDGTYEQYF. Written as DNA, the CDR3 is TGTGCCAGCAGTTTAGACGGGACCTACGAGCAGTACTTC.

V and J are TRBV5-1 and TRBJ1-2; 7 nucleotides match TRBD1. Germline V gene data show CDR1 as SGHRS and CDR2 as YFSETQ. This CDR3 contains 15 residues. V lost 2 bases to trimming and J lost 1 base; unmatched junction nucleotides: 5. This CDR3 reads CASSLRTGVNYGYTF. CDR3 nucleotide sequence: TGCGCCAGCAGCTTAAGGACAGGAGTTAACTATGGCTACACCTTC.

The chain combines TRBV7-9 with TRBJ1-2; 8 nucleotides match TRBD1. The CDR3 consists of 17 residues. V lost 1 base, J lost 3 bases, and 10 bases stayed unmatched. CDR1 SEHNR and CDR2 FQNEAQ come from the germline V gene (reference sequence). CDR3 in amino acids: CASSLEFGRQGHYGYTF. CDR3 bases: TGTGCCAGCAGCTTAGAGTTTGGTCGACAGGGGCACTATGGCTACACCTTC. Filled out from reference TRBV7-9 and TRBJ1-2, the complete variable domain reads DTGVSQNPRHKITKRGQNVTFRCDPISEHNRLYWYRQTLGQGPEFLTYFQNEAQLEKSRLLSDRFSAERPKGSFSTLEIQRTEQGDSAMYLCASSLEFGRQGHYGYTFGSGTRLTVV.